The TCR beta chain under discussion was sequenced for a study of cytomegalovirus exposure and HLA in healthy donors. Across the study: Falling in the Caucasian-associated ancestry cluster were approximately 84% of some 400 genotyped donors. Study findings and constraints: Reports indicate that TCR beta sequences accurately predicted the HLA-A and HLA-B alleles of most subjects.

The V end lost 3 bases, the J end lost 7 bases, and 17 bases lay between the germline ends. Germline V gives CDR1 SGHTA, CDR2 FQGNSA. This CDR3 contains 15 residues. In regard to this clone: The antigen is undetermined.

Use of 60 Vbeta and 13 Jbeta primers characterized the PCR. Clones were read by immunoSEQ multiplex PCR, and TCRdb kept only the in-frame ones, dropping some. Among some 150,000 clones listed, 70% to 85% were seen once. This chain uses TRBV7-2 with TRBJ2-3; D is uncertain. This TCR was recovered from a man aged 40-50 years in good health and CMV-seronegative. The sample consisted of PBMCs. The CDR3 loop reads CASSLFVLATNTQYF. In nucleotides, the CDR3 is TGTGCCAGCAGCTTGTTCGTTTTAGCTACAAATACGCAGTATTTT.